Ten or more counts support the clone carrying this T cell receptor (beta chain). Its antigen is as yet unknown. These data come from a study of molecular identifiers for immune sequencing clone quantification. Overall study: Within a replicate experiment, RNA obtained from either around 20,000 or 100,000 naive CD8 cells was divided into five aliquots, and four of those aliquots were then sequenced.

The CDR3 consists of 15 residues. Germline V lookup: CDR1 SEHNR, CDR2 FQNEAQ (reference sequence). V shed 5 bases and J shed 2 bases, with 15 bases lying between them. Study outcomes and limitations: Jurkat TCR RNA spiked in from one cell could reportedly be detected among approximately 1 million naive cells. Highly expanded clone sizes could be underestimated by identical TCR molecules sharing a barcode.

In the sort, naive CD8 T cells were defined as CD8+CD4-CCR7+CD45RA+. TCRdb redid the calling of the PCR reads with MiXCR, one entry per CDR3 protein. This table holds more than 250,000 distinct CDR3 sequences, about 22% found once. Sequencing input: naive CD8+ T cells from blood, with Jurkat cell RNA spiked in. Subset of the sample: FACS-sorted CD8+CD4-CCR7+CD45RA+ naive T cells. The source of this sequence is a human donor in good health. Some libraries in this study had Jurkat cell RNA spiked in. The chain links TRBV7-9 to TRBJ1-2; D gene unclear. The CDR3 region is CASSLTTALNYGYTF. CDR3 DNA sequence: TGTGCCAGCAGCCTAACCACAGCACTAAACTATGGCTACACCTTC.